The source of this TCR beta chain is a study of cytomegalovirus exposure and HLA in healthy donors (dated by TCRdb to 2017 to 2019). In terms of the full investigation: An earlier analysis of roughly 500 of the donors reported approximately 300 Gb of sequence data and roughly 100 million unique TCR beta sequences from about 200 million T cells. The genetic ancestry cluster associated with self-reported Caucasian donors included over 80% of the 398 genotyped donors. Typing coverage varied by locus: roughly 620-640 donors for A, B, C, DRB1 and DQB1; about 520 for DQA1; more than 600 for DPA1; 400 to 480 for DPB1. Class I and class II HLA loci were covered by the typing at four-digit resolution. Across 300 to 500 genotyped donors of the cohort, an average of roughly 200,000 unique TCR beta nucleotide sequences per donor were sequenced, and around 20% of those sequences were non-productive. All discovery cohort repertoires had been generated using a single sequencing platform. The study was designed to test whether signatures of past pathogen exposure could be identified by cataloging public T cell receptors. A later genetic analysis used genome-wide SNP genotypes for about three fifths of the 666 donors, treating that subset as a discovery cohort. Five DR-DQ haplotypes were treated as single units for association and clustering because of strong linkage in the cohort. An earlier analysis of fewer than 700 of the donors applied high-throughput TCR beta sequencing to assess whether each TCR beta V gene segment acted as functional or pseudogenic. Donor age, sex, ethnicity and CMV serostatus were compiled together with the repertoire data. In the later analysis, no new phenotypic data were used to find candidate immune exposures; instead, reliance was placed on TCR beta sequences and their occurrence across donors. High-throughput TCR immunosequencing, statistical association of individual TCRs with disease status, and machine learning were combined to predict cytomegalovirus infection status. Along with the approximately 600-subject first cohort, a separate validation cohort of about 110 different subjects was used. The study used immunosequencing to profile the T cell repertoires of more than 650 subjects and linked those repertoires to cytomegalovirus serostatus. An early release that covered about 600 HLA-typed donors contained about 300 gigabases of sequencing data and about 93 million unique TCR sequences. In a later analysis, previously published TCR beta repertoires from 666 donors were re-analyzed and high-resolution HLA genotyping was added so that TCR occurrence patterns could be studied. The paper as a whole reports these results and caveats: Specific HLA alleles were associated with over 15,000 TCR beta sequences at a false discovery rate of 0.05 in a later analysis. In both the original and validation cohorts, the classifier was reported to diagnose cytomegalovirus status with high specificity and sensitivity. CMV serostatus was the only immune exposure information available for the cohort. A later genetic analysis reported fewer N-insertions in productive TCRs among donors in an Asian-associated ancestry cluster than the roughly 700-donor mean. The sequencing pipeline was judged likely to have produced a cluster of highly shared sequence variants as a technical artifact. A further reported finding was that TCR beta sequences accurately predicted the HLA-A and HLA-B alleles for most subjects in the first cohort. An association between a missense DCLRE1C variant and V-gene and J-gene trimming of TCR beta chains was found in a later genetic analysis and replicated in an independent cohort. The 87-base-pair reads could not distinguish some IMGT-functional V segments, including TRBV6-2 and TRBV6-3, so those segments were excluded. HLA typing was unavailable for some donors at each locus, so association tests used only the typed subset. When HLA alleles, especially DR and DQ, strongly co-occurred, attributing TCR associations to individual alleles was difficult. Correlated functional status among segregating V segments might be attributable to linkage disequilibrium, but an unknown experimental factor could not be ruled out. In a later analysis, TCR association rates were found to vary across HLA loci, with the most associated TCRs seen for DRB1 alleles and the fewest for HLA-C alleles. Sequencing depth was assumed to be roughly uniform across donors in the presence/absence analyses, though that assumption may not hold. In a later analysis, HLA-associated TCR beta chains showed more clonal expansion and lower generation probabilities than non-associated chains that were equally common. According to a later analysis, most CMV-associated TCR beta chains appeared to be HLA-restricted, and the HLA associations seemed to be driven largely by CMV exposure. Because counts were too low, fewer than 20 rarely observed V segments, including chromosome 9 orphons, were excluded from the earlier analysis of 587 of the donors. In this cohort, only TCR beta chains were sequenced, and detectable features were limited by the absence of alpha or paired-chain data. In an earlier analysis of fewer than 700 of the donors, most TCR beta V segments appeared in productive rearrangements about 87% or about 30% of the time, broadly matching IMGT annotations. The study listed 164 TCR beta chains as associated with cytomegalovirus. A later analysis reported that several top co-occurrence clusters appeared linked to parvovirus B19, influenza, CMV and Epstein-Barr virus. While some public TCRs were present in many individuals, most TCR sequences turned up only very rarely across donors. In vitro tests confirmed that a few of the cytomegalovirus-associated TCR beta chains recognize cytomegalovirus antigens. According to the authors, the approach could potentially be generalized to other disease states and immunological phenotypes.

The cohort comprised around 700 healthy bone marrow donors. All cohort members were sampled while nominally healthy, although unrecorded immune exposures were likely present. The donor tested CMV seronegative, placing the donor among the 350 to 400 seronegative members of the cohort. A peripheral blood sample was provided by each donor, and peripheral blood mononuclear cells were used for TCR beta sequencing. The Qiagen DNeasy Blood Extraction Kit was used to extract genomic DNA from the blood cell samples. On this clone: There is no known antigen for this receptor.

The library was obtained by the immunoSEQ multiplex PCR assay. A mixture of 60 forward primers for TCR Vbeta segments and 13 reverse primers for TCR Jbeta segments was used in the multiplex PCR. A multiplex PCR assay on genomic DNA amplified the CDR3 region of rearranged TCR beta genes. The amplified TCR beta libraries were sequenced on the Illumina HiSeq System as 87-base-pair reads. For the original study's pipeline: A later analysis counted about 80 million unique TCR beta chains across the roughly 700 repertoires, and around 9.9 million of these chains were shared by at least two donors. A nearest-neighbor algorithm error-corrected the raw reads and collapsed the reads into unique sequences, merging closely related sequences to remove PCR and sequencing errors. To assign V, D and J gene segments, CDR3 sequences were aligned to IMGT reference sequences. For a sequence to be retained, a match of at least six nucleotides was required to both a V gene segment and a J gene segment. A rearrangement was called productive if the CDR3 had no stop codons and remained in frame with V and J, and every other rearrangement was called non-productive. CDR3 was defined by IMGT convention, running from the second conserved V-encoded cysteine to the conserved J-encoded phenylalanine. The earlier analysis of a few hundred of the donors excluded any sequence lacking an unambiguous match to a single V gene segment. An earlier analysis of just under 600 of the donors called V segments functional above 56.7% productive rearrangements and segregating when the between-donor standard deviation exceeded 5%. To diagnose cytomegalovirus status from the catalog of TCR beta chain sequences, a statistical classification framework was built. A later analysis assigned V and J genes by comparing TCR nucleotide sequences with IMGT/GENE-DB human TR gene sequences. The TCRdist pipeline was used in a later analysis to assign CDR3 sequences and most-parsimonious VDJ recombination scenarios. In a later analysis, each TCR beta chain was defined by its CDR3 amino acid sequence together with its V-gene family, and reads lacking a unique V-gene family were excluded. A later analysis removed 600 or so highly shared, low-generation-probability nucleotide sequences to deal with suspected cross-contamination and a sequencing artifact. In a later analysis, a clonal expansion index for each public chain was calculated from normalized within-repertoire ranks of inferred template counts. In a later analysis, generation probabilities were computed using a VDJ recombination model fitted to out-of-frame rearrangements, and the results were checked against IGoR. Hypergeometric tests were used in a later analysis to score TCR-TCR, TCR-HLA and TCR-CMV co-occurrence, with a repertoire-size bias correction applied to the TCR pairs. A later analysis estimated false discovery rates by permuting HLA or CMV assignments 20 times. In a later analysis, co-occurring TCRs were grouped with DBSCAN, and TCRdist sequence similarity was added when clustering was performed within HLA-allele-positive subsets. For co-occurrence clustering, repertoires with fewer than 30,000 or more than 120,000 public chains were excluded, along with five or six repertoires with anomalous nucleotide sharing. TCRdb re-hosts the immuneACCESS table, in-frame sequences only. Its copies lack some clones; in the studies checked, an unresolved V gene accounts for under half of them, and the cause for the rest is not known. D and trimming were read from the DNA, whereas the V and J calls and clone size are those reported in that table. The table for this sample shows 130,000 or so clones. Roughly 1.5% of the sample is in the top ten clones.

The CDR3, cysteine through phenylalanine, is 15 amino acids long. The CDR3 DNA has 45 bases and is translated from base 1. In this chain, TRBV21-1 is recombined with TRBJ1-5. TRBV21-1 is noted as a pseudogene. The sequence came from a woman in her thirties or forties in good health and CMV-seronegative. The sequenced sample consisted of PBMCs. The bases are TGTGCCAGCAGCAAAGATGAGGATAGCAATCAGCCCCAGCATTTT. Its product reads: CASSKDEDSNQPQHF.